The sample holds one count of the clone carrying this TCR beta chain. CDR3 size: 13 residues. CDR1 is SNHLY and CDR2 is FYNNEI in the germline V gene. V was clipped by 4 bases and J by 6 bases; unmatched bases: 3. This sample stems from a study of blood T cell repertoires in COVID-19. Patients of the Seattle cohort, enrolled during active infection, were followed longitudinally. In the original workflow: Nucleated cell counts were estimated from reference gene primer amplification. Sequencing used immunoSEQ multiplex PCR; TCRdb keeps in-frame clones, though not all of them. The D gene and trimming were derived from the DNA, and the V and J assignments and clone size from that table. The table lists nearly 350,000 clones, almost 90% of them singletons.

This sequence joins TRBV2 and TRBJ1-5, with 7 bases fitting TRBD1. This TCR was sampled from a woman aged 70-85 years with COVID-19, enrolled during active disease. The source material was peripheral blood. CDR3 region: CASSADRLQPQHF. The CDR3, as DNA: TGTGCCAGCAGTGCGGACAGGCTTCAGCCCCAGCATTTT.